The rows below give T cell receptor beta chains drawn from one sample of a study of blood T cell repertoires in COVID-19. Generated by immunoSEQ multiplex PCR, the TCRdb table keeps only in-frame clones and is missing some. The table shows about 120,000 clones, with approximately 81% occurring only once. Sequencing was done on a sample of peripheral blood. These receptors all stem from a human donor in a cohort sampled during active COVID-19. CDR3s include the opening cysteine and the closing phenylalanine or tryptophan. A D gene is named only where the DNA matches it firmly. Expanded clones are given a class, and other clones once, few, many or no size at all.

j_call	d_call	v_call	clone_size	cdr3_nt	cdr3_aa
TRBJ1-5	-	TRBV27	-	TGTGCCAGCAGTTTTTTAAATCAGCCCCAGCATTTT	CASSFLNQPQHF
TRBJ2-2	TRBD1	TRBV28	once	TGTGCCAGCAGCATGACAGGGTACCGTTCGAACACCGGGGAGCTGTTTTTT	CASSMTGYRSNTGELFF
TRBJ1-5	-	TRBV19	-	TGTGCCAGTAGTATTCCCTGGGCCAATCAGCCCCAGCATTTT	CASSIPWANQPQHF
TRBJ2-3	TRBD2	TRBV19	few	TGTGCCAGTAGTCGATTTAGCGGGAGCGATACGCAGTATTTT	CASSRFSGSDTQYF
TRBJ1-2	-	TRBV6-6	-	TGTGCCAGCAGTTACTCACCAGGGTACTATGGCTACACCTTC	CASSYSPGYYGYTF
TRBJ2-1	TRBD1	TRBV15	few	TGTGCCACCAGCCCGCAGACAGGGAGCTCCTACAATGAGCAGTTCTTC	CATSPQTGSSYNEQFF
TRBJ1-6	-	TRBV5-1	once	TGCGCCAGCAGCTTGGCAGGTTACTATTCACCCCTCCACTTT	CASSLAGYYSPLHF
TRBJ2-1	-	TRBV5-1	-	TGCGCCAGCAGCTGGGGCCCGACAAATGAGCAGTTCTTC	CASSWGPTNEQFF
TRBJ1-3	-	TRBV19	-	TGTGCCAGTAGTTCTTCGGCTGGAAACACCATATATTTT	CASSSSAGNTIYF
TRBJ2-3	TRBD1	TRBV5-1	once	TGCGCCAGCAGCTTGGTGGGGACAGGGGGCTCAGATACGCAGTATTTT	CASSLVGTGGSDTQYF
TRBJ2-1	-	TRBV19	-	TGTGCCAGTAATGCTCGCGGGGGCCGGGGCTCCTACAATGAGCAGTTCTTC	CASNARGGRGSYNEQFF
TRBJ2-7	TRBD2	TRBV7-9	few	TGTGCCAGCAGCTTTGCTAGCGGGGGGGCAGGCGAGCAGTACTTC	CASSFASGGAGEQYF
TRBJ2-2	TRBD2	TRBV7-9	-	TGTGCCAGCAGCTTAGTTAGCGGGTATACCGGGGAGCTGTTTTTT	CASSLVSGYTGELFF
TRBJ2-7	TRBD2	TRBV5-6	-	TGTGCCAGCAGCATCCTAGCGGGGGGTCCCTACGAGCAGTACTTC	CASSILAGGPYEQYF
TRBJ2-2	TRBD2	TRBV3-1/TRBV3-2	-	TGTGCCAGCAGCCAGGGACTAGATGTCGGGGAGCTGTTTTTT	CASSQGLDVGELFF
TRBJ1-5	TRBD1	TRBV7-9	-	TGTGCCAGCAGCTCCACCCCGGACAGGGGGCTCTATAGCAATCAGCCCCAGCATTTT	CASSSTPDRGLYSNQPQHF
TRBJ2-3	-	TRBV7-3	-	TGTGCCAGCAGCGCCCGCGCGACATTAGATACGCAGTATTTT	CASSARATLDTQYF
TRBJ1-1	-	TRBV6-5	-	TGTGCCAGCCAACAGATGAACACTGAAGCTTTCTTT	CASQQMNTEAFF
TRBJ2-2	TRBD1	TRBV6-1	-	TGTGCCAGCAGTGCGCGGGACAGGGGAGTGACCGGGGAGCTGTTTTTT	CASSARDRGVTGELFF
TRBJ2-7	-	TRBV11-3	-	TGTGCCAGCAGCTTGATCGGCGGAGCCTACGAGCAGTACTTC	CASSLIGGAYEQYF
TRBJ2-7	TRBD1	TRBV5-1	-	TGCGCCAGCAGCCAAGTCCCCGGGACAGGAAACGGCGAGCAGTACTTC	CASSQVPGTGNGEQYF
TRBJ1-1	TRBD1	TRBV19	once	TGTGCCAGAGCCGGGACAGGGTTGAACACTGAAGCTTTCTTT	CARAGTGLNTEAFF
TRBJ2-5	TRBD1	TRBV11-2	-	TGTGCCAGCAGCCGGGACAGGGAAGAGACCCAGTACTTC	CASSRDREETQYF
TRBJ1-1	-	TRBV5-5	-	TGTGCCAGCAGTCCTTATATGCGGGAGAGCACTGAAGCTTTCTTT	CASSPYMRESTEAFF
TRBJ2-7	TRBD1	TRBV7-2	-	TGTGCCAGCAGCTTAACGGGACAGGGTCCCTACGAGCAGTACTTC	CASSLTGQGPYEQYF
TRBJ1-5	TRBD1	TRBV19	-	TGTGCCAGTAGCCGAAGGACAGGGGGCGACAATCAGCCCCAGCATTTT	CASSRRTGGDNQPQHF
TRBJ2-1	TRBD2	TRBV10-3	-	TGTGCCATCAGGCTAGCGGGGGATGAGCAGTTCTTC	CAIRLAGDEQFF
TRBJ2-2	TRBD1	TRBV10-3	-	TGTGCCATCAGGCTCCCAGGACAGGGGAGTGACACCGGGGAGCTGTTTTTT	CAIRLPGQGSDTGELFF
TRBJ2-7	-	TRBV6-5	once	TGTGCCAGCAGGACCATGCGGACAGCCTCCTACGAGCAGTACTTC	CASRTMRTASYEQYF
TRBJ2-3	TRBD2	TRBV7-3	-	TGTGCCAGCAGCATCGGACTAGCGGCAGGCACAGATACGCAGTATTTT	CASSIGLAAGTDTQYF
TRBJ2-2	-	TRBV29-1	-	TGCAGCGTTGAGGGGGCGGGCATGAACACCGGGGAGCTGTTTTTT	CSVEGAGMNTGELFF
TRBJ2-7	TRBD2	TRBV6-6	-	TGTGCCAGCAGCTCCTATCTAGCGGGGGTCGAGCAGTACTTC	CASSSYLAGVEQYF
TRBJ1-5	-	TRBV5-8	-	TGTGCCAGCAGCTCCAGGGGTAGGAATCAGCCCCAGCATTTT	CASSSRGRNQPQHF
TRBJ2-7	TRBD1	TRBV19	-	TGTGCCAGTAGTCCCCGGGGGACAGGGCGGGCGTCCTACGAGCAGTACTTC	CASSPRGTGRASYEQYF
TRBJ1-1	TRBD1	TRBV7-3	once	TGTGCCAGCAGCTTACAGGGGGCCGGTACTGAAGCTTTCTTT	CASSLQGAGTEAFF
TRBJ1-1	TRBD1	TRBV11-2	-	TGTGCCAGCAGCGACAGGGGCATTACTGAAGCTTTCTTT	CASSDRGITEAFF
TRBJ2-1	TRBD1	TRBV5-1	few	TGCGCCAGCAGCGGACTTGACAGGGGCGATGAGCAGTTCTTC	CASSGLDRGDEQFF
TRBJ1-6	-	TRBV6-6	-	TGTGCCAGCAGTTACGCCCCCCGCGGGCCCCTCCACTTT	CASSYAPRGPLHF
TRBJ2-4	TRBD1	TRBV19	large	TGTGCCAGTAGTCAGGGGAACTTACAGGGGGGTAGGCACATTCAGTACTTC	CASSQGNLQGGRHIQYF
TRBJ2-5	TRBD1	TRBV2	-	TGTGCCAGCAGGGATGGACAGGGAGAGACCCAGTACTTC	CASRDGQGETQYF
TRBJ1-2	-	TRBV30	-	TGTGCCATGAACTCACAGGGAGGGAAAGGCTACACCTTC	CAMNSQGGKGYTF
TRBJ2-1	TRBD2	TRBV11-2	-	TGTGCCAGCAGACCTAGCGGGGGGGCCTCTGAGCAGTTCTTC	CASRPSGGASEQFF